This note documents a single T cell receptor beta chain sequence. Antigen: not known. The sample belongs to a study of OX40 agonist ivuxolimab in advanced cancers. Study-wide context: The patients received agonistic anti-OX40 (CD134) antibody ivuxolimab.

CDR1 is SGHNT and CDR2 is YYREEE in the germline V gene (reference sequence). V was trimmed by 3 bases and J by 5 bases, leaving 11 bases between them. The CDR3 length is 14 residues. General study findings and limits: Within 6 weeks, CD4+ and CD8+ blood T cells expanded clonally at 0.1 to 3.0 mg/kg. Antigen targets of the expanded peripheral T cells went undetermined. Normalized T-cell clonal expansion was also low in some nonresponders.

Data came from immunoSEQ multiplex PCR; TCRdb stores just in-frame clones and leaves some out. The table includes approximately 28,000 clones, about 90% detected once. The starting material was CD4+ or CD8+ T cells sorted from blood, obtained in a trial of the OX40 agonist ivuxolimab. The V call is TRBV5-4, the J call TRBJ2-2; perhaps D is TRBD1 or TRBD2 (5 bases each). The receptor's source is an adult with an advanced solid tumor such as melanoma, head and neck, liver or kidney cancer. Here the CDR3 reads CASSSVEGTGELFF. As DNA, the CDR3 is TGTGCCAGCAGCTCCGTTGAGGGGACCGGGGAGCTGTTTTTT. Filled out from reference TRBV5-4 and TRBJ2-2, the complete variable domain reads ETGVTQSPTHLIKTRGQQVTLRCSSQSGHNTVSWYQQALGQGPQFIFQYYREEENGRGNFPPRFSGLQFPNYSSELNVNALELDDSALYLCASSSVEGTGELFFGEGSRLTVL.